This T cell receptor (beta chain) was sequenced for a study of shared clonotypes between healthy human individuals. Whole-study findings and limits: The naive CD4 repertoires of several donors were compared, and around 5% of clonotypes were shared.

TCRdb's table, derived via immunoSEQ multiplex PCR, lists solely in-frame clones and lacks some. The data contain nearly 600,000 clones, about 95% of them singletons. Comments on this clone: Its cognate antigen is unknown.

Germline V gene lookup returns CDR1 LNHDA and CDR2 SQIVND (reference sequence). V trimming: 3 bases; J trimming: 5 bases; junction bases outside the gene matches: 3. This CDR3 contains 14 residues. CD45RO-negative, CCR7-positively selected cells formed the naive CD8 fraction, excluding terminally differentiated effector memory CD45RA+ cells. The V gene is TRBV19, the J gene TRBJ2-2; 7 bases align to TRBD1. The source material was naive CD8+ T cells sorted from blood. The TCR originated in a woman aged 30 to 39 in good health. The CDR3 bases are TGTGCCAGTAGTATGGGGACAGCGACCGGGGAGCTGTTTTTT. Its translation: CASSMGTATGELFF.